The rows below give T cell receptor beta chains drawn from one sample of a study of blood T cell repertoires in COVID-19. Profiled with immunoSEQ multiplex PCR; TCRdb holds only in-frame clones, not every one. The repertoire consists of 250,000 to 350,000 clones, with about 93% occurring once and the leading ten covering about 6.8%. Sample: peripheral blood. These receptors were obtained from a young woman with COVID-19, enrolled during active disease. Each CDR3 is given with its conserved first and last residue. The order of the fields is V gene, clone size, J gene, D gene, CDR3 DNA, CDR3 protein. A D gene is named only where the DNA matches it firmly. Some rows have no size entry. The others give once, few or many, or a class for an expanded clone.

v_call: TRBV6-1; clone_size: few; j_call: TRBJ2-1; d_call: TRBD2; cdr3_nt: TGTGCCAGCAGTGAAATCGGGACTAGCGGTTACCCCTACAATGAGCAGTTCTTC; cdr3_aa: CASSEIGTSGYPYNEQFF
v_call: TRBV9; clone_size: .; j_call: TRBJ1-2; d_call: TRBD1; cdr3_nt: TGTGCCAGCAGCGTAGACAGGGGCTCTGGCTACACCTTC; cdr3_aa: CASSVDRGSGYTF
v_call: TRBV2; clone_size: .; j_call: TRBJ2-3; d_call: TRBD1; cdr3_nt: TGTGCCAGCAGTGAAGATCGACAGGGGGGAACAGCGACGCAGTATTTT; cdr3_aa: CASSEDRQGGTATQYF
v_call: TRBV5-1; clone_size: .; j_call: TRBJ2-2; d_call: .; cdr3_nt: TGCGCCAGCAGACAATCCCCAGCGAACACCGGGGAGCTGTTTTTT; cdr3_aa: CASRQSPANTGELFF
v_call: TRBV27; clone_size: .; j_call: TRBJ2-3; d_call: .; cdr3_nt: TGTGCCAGCAGGGGCCTACGAGTCACAGATACGCAGTATTTT; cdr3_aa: CASRGLRVTDTQYF
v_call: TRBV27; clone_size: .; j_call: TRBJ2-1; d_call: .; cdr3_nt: TGTGCCAGCAGTTCCCCGGGACTGGCAAATGAGCAGTTCTTC; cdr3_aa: CASSSPGLANEQFF
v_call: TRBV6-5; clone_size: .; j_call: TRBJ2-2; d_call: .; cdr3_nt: TGTGCCAGCACGTTCCGGGTCCTGAACACCGGGGAGCTGTTTTTT; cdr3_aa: CASTFRVLNTGELFF
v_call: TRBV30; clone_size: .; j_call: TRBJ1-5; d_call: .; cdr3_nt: TGTGCCTGGACCCAGGCAGGGACTGGCAATCAGCCCCAGCATTTT; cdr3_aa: CAWTQAGTGNQPQHF
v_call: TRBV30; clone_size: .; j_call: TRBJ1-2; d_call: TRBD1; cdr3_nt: TGTGCCTGGAGTGTGGGACAGGGGAGAGTCTATGGCTACACCTTC; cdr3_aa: CAWSVGQGRVYGYTF
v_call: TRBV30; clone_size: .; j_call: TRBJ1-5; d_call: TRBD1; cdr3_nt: TGTGCCTGGACCCAGACAGGGCTATTTCAGCCCCAGCATTTT; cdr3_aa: CAWTQTGLFQPQHF
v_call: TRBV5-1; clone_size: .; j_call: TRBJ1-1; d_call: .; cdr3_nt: TGCGCCAGCAGCCATAGACAGGCTCCCACGGCCACTGAAGCTTTCTTT; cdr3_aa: CASSHRQAPTATEAFF
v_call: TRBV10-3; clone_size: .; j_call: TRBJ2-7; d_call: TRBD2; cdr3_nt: TGTGCCATCAGGAGGTCGGGCCCGGTTACTAGCGGGAGAGTGAGGGAGCAGTACTTC; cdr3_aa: CAIRRSGPVTSGRVREQYF
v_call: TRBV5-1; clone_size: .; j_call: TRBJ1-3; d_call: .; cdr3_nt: TGCGCCAGCAGCCCAGGCGACCACTCTGGAAACACCATATATTTT; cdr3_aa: CASSPGDHSGNTIYF
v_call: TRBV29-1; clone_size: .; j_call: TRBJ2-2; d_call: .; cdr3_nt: TGCAGCGTTGATGAGGCGGCAGCCACCGGGGAGCTGTTTTTT; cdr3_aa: CSVDEAAATGELFF
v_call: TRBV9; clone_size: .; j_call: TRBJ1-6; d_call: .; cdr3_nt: TGTGCCAGCAGCGTCCGGACAGATAATTCACCCCTCCACTTT; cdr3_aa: CASSVRTDNSPLHF
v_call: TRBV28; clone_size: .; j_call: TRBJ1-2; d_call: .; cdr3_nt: TGTGCCAGCAGCCCCGTCGGGGGAGCTAACTATGGCTACACCTTC; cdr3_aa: CASSPVGGANYGYTF
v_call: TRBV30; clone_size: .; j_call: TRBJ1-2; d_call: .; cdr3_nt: TGTGCCTGGAGTGTACCCCAGGGGATCTATGGCTACACCTTC; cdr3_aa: CAWSVPQGIYGYTF
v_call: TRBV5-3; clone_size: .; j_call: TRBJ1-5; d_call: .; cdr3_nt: TGTGCCAGAAGCCCTGGTACGGGTCAGCCCCAGCATTTT; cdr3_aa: CARSPGTGQPQHF
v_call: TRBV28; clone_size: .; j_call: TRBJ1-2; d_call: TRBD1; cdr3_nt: TGTGCCAGCAGCCCGGTTCGACAGGGTTTTTATGGCTACACCTTC; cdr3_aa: CASSPVRQGFYGYTF
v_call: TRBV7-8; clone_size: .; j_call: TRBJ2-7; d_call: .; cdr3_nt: TGTGCCAGCAGCCGTACAGGGAGCGAGCAGTACTTC; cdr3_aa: CASSRTGSEQYF
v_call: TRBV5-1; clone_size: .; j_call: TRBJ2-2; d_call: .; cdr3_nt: TGCGCCAGCAGCTTGGACCCCCAGGGGTCCGGGGAGCTGTTTTTT; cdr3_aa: CASSLDPQGSGELFF
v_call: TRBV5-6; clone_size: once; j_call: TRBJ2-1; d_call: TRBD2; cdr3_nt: TGTGCCAGCAGCCCCTCGAGCGGGAGACGAGTTGAGCAGTTCTTC; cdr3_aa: CASSPSSGRRVEQFF
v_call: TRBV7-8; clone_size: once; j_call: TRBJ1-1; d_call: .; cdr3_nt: TGTGCCAGCAGCTTAGTAACAGGGAGGGGGATGAACACTGAAGCTTTCTTT; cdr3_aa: CASSLVTGRGMNTEAFF
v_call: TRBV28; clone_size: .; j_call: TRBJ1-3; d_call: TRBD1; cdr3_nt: TGTGCCAGCAGTTTGACAGGGGGAATGAGTTATGGAAACACCATATATTTT; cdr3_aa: CASSLTGGMSYGNTIYF
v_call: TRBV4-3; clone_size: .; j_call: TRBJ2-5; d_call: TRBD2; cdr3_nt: TGCGCCAGCAGCCAAGGGGAAGCGGGAGGGGTGGAGACCCAGTACTTC; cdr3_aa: CASSQGEAGGVETQYF
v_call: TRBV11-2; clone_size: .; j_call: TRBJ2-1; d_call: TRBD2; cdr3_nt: TGTGCCAGCAGCTTCCTTAGCGGGTCTTCCTACAATGAGCAGTTCTTC; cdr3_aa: CASSFLSGSSYNEQFF
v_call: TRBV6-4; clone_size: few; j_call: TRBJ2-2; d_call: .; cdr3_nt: TGTGCCAGCAGTCCACTACCGGGAGCGAACACCGGGGAGCTGTTTTTT; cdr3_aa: CASSPLPGANTGELFF
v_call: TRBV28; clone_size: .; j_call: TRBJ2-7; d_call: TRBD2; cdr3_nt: TGTGCCAGCAGTGCGACTAGCGGCCTCTCCTACGAGCAGTACTTC; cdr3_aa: CASSATSGLSYEQYF
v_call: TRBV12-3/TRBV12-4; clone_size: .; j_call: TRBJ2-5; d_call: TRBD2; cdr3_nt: TGTGCCAGCAGGCAAGCGGGAGGTGAGACCCAGTACTTC; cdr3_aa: CASRQAGGETQYF
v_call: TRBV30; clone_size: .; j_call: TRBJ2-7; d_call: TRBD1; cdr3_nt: TGTGCCTGGAGTGTAGGGGGCAGCCTCTACGAGCAGTACTTC; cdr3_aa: CAWSVGGSLYEQYF
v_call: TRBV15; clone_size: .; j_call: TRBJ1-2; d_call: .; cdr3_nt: TGTGCCACCAGCAGAGATAGGAGGGAAGGCTACACCTTC; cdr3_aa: CATSRDRREGYTF
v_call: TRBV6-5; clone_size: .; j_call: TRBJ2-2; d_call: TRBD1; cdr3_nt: TGTGCCAGCAGTTCAGGACAGGACACCGGGGAGCTGTTTTTT; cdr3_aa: CASSSGQDTGELFF
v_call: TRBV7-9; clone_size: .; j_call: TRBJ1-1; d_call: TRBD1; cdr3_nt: TGTGCCAGCAGCATACTGACAGGGACTCCTGAAGCTTTCTTT; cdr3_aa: CASSILTGTPEAFF
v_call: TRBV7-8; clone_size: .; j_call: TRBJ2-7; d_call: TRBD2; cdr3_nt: TGTGCCAGCAGCTTGGTCACTAGCGGGAGGGTTGGGCAGTACTTC; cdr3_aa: CASSLVTSGRVGQYF
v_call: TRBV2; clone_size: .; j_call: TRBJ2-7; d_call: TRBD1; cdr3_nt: TGTGCCAGCAGGTCGGACAGGGACAACGAGCAGTACTTC; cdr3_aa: CASRSDRDNEQYF
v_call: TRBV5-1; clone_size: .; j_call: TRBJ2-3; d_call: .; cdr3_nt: TGCGCCAGCAGCTTAAGCGGGCACAGGGATACGCAGTATTTT; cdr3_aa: CASSLSGHRDTQYF
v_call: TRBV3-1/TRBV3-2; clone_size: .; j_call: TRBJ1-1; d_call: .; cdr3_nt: TGTGCCAGCAGCCAAGGGGGACACACGAACACTGAAGCTTTCTTT; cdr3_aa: CASSQGGHTNTEAFF
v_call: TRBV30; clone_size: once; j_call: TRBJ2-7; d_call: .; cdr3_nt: TGTGCCTGGAGTACTAATTACGAGCAGTACTTC; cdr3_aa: CAWSTNYEQYF
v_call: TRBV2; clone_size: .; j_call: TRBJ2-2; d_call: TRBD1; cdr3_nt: TGTGCCAGCAGGGGACAGCTTAACACCGGGGAGCTGTTTTTT; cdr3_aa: CASRGQLNTGELFF
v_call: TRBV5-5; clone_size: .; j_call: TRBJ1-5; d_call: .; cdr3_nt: TGTGCCAGCAGCTTGGTATCAGGGGTCGGCAATCAGCCCCAGCATTTT; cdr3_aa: CASSLVSGVGNQPQHF